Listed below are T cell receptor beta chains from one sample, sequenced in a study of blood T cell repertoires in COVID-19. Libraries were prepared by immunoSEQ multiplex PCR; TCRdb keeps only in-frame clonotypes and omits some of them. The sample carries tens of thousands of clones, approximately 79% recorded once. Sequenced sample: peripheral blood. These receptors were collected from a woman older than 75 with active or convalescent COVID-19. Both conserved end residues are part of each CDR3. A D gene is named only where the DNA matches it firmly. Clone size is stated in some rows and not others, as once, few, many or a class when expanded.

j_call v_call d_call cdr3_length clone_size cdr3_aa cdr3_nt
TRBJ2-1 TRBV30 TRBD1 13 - CACTGTGRREQFF TGTGCCTGCACAGGGACAGGTCGGCGTGAGCAGTTCTTC
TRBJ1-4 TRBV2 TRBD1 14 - CASILDRANEKLFF TGTGCCAGCATATTGGACAGGGCTAATGAAAAACTGTTTTTT
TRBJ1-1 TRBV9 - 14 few CASSVTPGETEAFF TGTGCCAGCAGCGTAACCCCAGGGGAGACTGAAGCTTTCTTT
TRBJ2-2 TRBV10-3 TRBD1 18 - CAIISTTTGTGATGELFF TGTGCCATCATTTCCACCACTACCGGGACAGGGGCCACCGGGGAGCTGTTTTTT
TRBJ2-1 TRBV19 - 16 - CASSTSSGAAYNEQFF TGTGCCAGTAGTACGTCCAGCGGAGCGGCCTACAATGAGCAGTTCTTC
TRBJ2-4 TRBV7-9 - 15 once CASSLPGTDKNIQYF TGTGCCAGCAGCTTGCCGGGAACAGACAAAAACATTCAGTACTTC
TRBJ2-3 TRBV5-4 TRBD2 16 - CASSSTAGGPADTQYF TGTGCCAGCAGTTCTACAGCGGGGGGGCCCGCAGATACGCAGTATTTT
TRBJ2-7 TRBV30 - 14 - CAWSVKGWVYEQYF TGTGCCTGGAGTGTAAAGGGGTGGGTGTACGAGCAGTACTTC
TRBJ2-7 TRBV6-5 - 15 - CASSKGASVSYEQYF TGTGCCAGCAGTAAGGGGGCTAGCGTATCCTACGAGCAGTACTTC
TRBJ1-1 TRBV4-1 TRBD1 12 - CASSGQGAEAFF TGCGCCAGCAGCGGTCAGGGGGCTGAAGCTTTCTTT
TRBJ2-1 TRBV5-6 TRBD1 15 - CASSLALGQSYAQFF TGTGCCAGCAGCTTGGCCTTGGGACAGTCCTACGCTCAGTTCTTC
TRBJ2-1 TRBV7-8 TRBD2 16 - CASSASGSGAYNEQFF TGTGCCAGCAGCGCTAGCGGGAGTGGGGCTTACAATGAGCAGTTCTTC
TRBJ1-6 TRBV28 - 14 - CASRRETNNSPLHF TGTGCCAGCAGGAGGGAGACAAATAATTCACCCCTCCACTTT
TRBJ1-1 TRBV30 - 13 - CAWSVDRGTEAFF TGTGCCTGGAGTGTTGACCGAGGTACTGAAGCTTTCTTT
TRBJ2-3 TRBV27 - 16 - CASSFLAPTSTDTQYF TGTGCCAGCAGTTTCCTAGCCCCAACTAGCACAGATACGCAGTATTTT
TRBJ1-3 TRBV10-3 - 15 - CAISESVTGGNTIYF TGTGCCATCAGTGAGTCCGTGACAGGAGGAAACACCATATATTTT
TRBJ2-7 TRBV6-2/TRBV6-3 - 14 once CASSYARTTYEQYF TGTGCCAGCAGTTACGCGAGAACCACCTACGAGCAGTACTTC
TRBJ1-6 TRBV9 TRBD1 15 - CASSAGQGANSPLHF TGTGCCAGCAGCGCGGGACAGGGGGCAAATTCACCCCTCCACTTT
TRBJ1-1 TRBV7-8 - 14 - CASSLMEGNTEAFF TGTGCCAGCAGCTTAATGGAGGGGAACACTGAAGCTTTCTTT
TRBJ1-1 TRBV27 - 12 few CASRTGNTEAFF TGTGCCAGCAGAACAGGGAACACTGAAGCTTTCTTT
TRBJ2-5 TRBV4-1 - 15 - CASSQEGSGLETQYF TGCGCCAGCAGCCAAGAGGGTTCGGGTCTTGAGACCCAGTACTTC
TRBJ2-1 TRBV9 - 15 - CASRASGAPYNEQFF TGTGCCAGCAGGGCCAGCGGCGCCCCCTACAATGAGCAGTTCTTC
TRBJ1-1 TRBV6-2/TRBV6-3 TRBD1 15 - CASSSARTGGTEAFF TGTGCCAGCAGTTCCGCCCGGACAGGGGGCACTGAAGCTTTCTTT
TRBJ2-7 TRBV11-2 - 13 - CASSYTPDYEQYF TGTGCCAGCAGCTACACGCCCGATTACGAGCAGTACTTC
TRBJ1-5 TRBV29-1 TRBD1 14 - CSVIQGASGQPQHF TGCAGCGTTATTCAGGGGGCGTCGGGTCAGCCCCAGCATTTT
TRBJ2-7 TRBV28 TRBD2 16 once CASSKPGTSGGYEQYF TGTGCCAGCAGTAAACCCGGGACTAGCGGGGGCTACGAGCAGTACTTC
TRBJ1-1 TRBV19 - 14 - CASSIAGRDTEAFF TGTGCCAGTAGTATCGCGGGGAGGGACACTGAAGCTTTCTTT
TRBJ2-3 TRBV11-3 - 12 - CASSLGLDTQYF TGTGCCAGCAGCTTAGGGCTAGATACGCAGTATTTT
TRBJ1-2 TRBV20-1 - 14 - CSASVRPALDGYTF TGCAGTGCTAGTGTGAGACCGGCCCTAGATGGCTACACCTTC
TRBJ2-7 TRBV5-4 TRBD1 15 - CASSLEPTGGYEQYF TGTGCCAGCAGCCTCGAACCTACAGGGGGCTACGAGCAGTACTTC
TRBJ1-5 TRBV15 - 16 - CATSRGLGASNQPQHF TGTGCCACCAGCAGGGGGCTTGGGGCCAGTAATCAGCCCCAGCATTTT
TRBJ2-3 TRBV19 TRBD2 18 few CASSETGTSGRVSDTQYF TGTGCCAGTAGCGAAACCGGGACTAGCGGGAGAGTTTCAGATACGCAGTATTTT
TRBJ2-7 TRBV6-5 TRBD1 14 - CASTPPGQGGEQYF TGTGCCAGCACCCCGCCGGGACAGGGAGGGGAGCAGTACTTC
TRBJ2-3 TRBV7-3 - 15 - CASSLTGSWTDTQYF TGTGCCAGCAGCTTAACGGGGAGTTGGACAGATACGCAGTATTTT
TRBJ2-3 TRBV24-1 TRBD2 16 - CATSDPTSGAADTQYF TGTGCCACCAGTGATCCTACTAGCGGGGCCGCAGATACGCAGTATTTT
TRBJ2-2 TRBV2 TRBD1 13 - CASKTGGPGELFF TGTGCCAGCAAGACAGGGGGCCCCGGGGAGCTGTTTTTT
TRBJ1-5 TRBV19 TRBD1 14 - CASNLQGAYQPQHF TGTGCCAGTAACCTTCAGGGGGCGTACCAGCCCCAGCATTTT
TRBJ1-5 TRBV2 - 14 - CASSPVRSNQPQHF TGTGCCAGCAGTCCCGTTCGGAGCAATCAGCCCCAGCATTTT
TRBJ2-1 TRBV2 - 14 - CASSGPLSEGEQFF TGTGCCAGCAGCGGTCCATTAAGTGAGGGTGAGCAGTTCTTC
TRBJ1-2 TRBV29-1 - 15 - CSALPITLANYGYTF TGCAGCGCCCTCCCGATCACGTTAGCTAACTATGGCTACACCTTC
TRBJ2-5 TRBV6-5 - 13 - CASRRQEQETQYF TGTGCCAGCAGGAGACAGGAGCAAGAGACCCAGTACTTC
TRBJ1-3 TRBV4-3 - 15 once CASSQQLVSGNTIYF TGCGCCAGCAGCCAACAACTAGTCTCTGGAAACACCATATATTTT
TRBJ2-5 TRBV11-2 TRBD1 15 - CASSLGTGDRETQYF TGTGCCAGCAGCTTAGGGACAGGGGACAGAGAGACCCAGTACTTC
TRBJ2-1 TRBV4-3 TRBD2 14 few CASKETGRDDEQFF TGCGCCAGCAAGGAGACGGGGAGGGACGATGAGCAGTTCTTC
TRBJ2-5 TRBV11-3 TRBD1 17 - CASSFGTGADSQETQYF TGTGCCAGCAGCTTTGGAACAGGGGCTGATAGCCAAGAGACCCAGTACTTC
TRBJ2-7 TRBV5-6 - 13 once CASSPVRSYEQYF TGTGCCAGCAGCCCCGTCCGCTCCTACGAGCAGTACTTC
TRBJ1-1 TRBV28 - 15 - CASRTARTLNTEAFF TGTGCCAGCAGAACTGCACGGACACTGAACACTGAAGCTTTCTTT
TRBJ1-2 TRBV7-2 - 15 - CASSPHIGQYGGYTF TGTGCCAGCAGCCCACATATCGGACAGTATGGGGGCTACACCTTC
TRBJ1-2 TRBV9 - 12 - CASSRGNYGYTF TGTGCCAGCAGCAGGGGAAACTATGGCTACACCTTC
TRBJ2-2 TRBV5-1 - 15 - CASSLAGTPTGELFF TGCGCCAGCAGCTTGGCTGGGACACCCACCGGGGAGCTGTTTTTT
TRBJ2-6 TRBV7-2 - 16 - CASSLVIGAGANVLTF TGTGCCAGCAGCTTAGTTATAGGGGCAGGGGCCAACGTCCTGACTTTC
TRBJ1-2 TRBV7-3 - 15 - CASSLGPAAGYGYTF TGTGCCAGCAGCTTAGGGCCCGCCGCCGGCTATGGCTACACCTTC
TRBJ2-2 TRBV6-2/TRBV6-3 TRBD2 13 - CASSGLAFGELFF TGTGCCAGCAGTGGACTAGCGTTCGGGGAGCTGTTTTTT
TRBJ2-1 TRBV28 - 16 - CASSLTTGAGYNEQFF TGTGCCAGCAGTTTAACCACGGGAGCCGGGTACAATGAGCAGTTCTTC
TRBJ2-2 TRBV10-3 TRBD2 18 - CAISELGPPSGSSGELFF TGTGCCATCAGTGAGTTGGGTCCGCCTAGCGGGAGTTCCGGGGAGCTGTTTTTT
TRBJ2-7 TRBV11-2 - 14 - CASSLGGRGYEQYF TGTGCCAGCAGCTTAGGGGGCAGGGGATACGAGCAGTACTTC
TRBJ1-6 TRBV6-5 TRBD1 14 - CASRRDSYNSPLHF TGTGCCAGCAGGCGGGACAGCTATAATTCACCCCTCCACTTT
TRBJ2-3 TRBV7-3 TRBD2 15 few CASSRGGLSTDTQYF TGTGCCAGCAGTCGCGGGGGGCTTAGCACAGATACGCAGTATTTT